The 7 T cell receptor beta chains below were found in one sample sequenced in a study of T cells in Graves' hyperthyroidism and ophthalmopathy. Amplified regions were TCR beta CDR3 sequences from RNA transcripts. Carried out on the TCR CDR3, a first-round RT-PCR used the HTBI primer set. TCRdb reprocessed the multiplex PCR reads with MiXCR, giving one entry per CDR3 protein. The repertoire has approximately 620,000 distinct CDR3 sequences, roughly 13% of them found once; the top ten carry 5% to 7%. The sample taken for sequencing was blood. The source is a woman aged 30 to 39 with Graves' hyperthyroidism that later progressed to Graves' ophthalmopathy.

The chain is built from TRBV7-9 and TRBJ1-5; D not resolved. V dropped 2 bases and J dropped 6 bases, with 8 bases sitting between them. CDR3 length: 13 amino acids. CDR1 is SEHNR, CDR2 FQNEAQ, per germline (reference sequence). Here the CDR3 reads CASSLSSGQPQHF. The CDR3 bases are TGTGCCAGCAGCTTATCCTCAGGTCAGCCCCAGCATTTT.

This clonotype was observed a handful of times. This chain uses TRBV19 with TRBJ1-2; D not certain. Germline-derived CDR1 and CDR2 are LNHDA and SQIVND (reference sequence). V lost 1 base to trimming and J lost 8 bases, with 8 bases between them. The CDR3 is 12 amino acids. CDR3 region: CASSIVPAGYTF. CDR3 nucleotide sequence: TGTGCCAGTAGTATAGTTCCGGCGGGCTACACCTTC.

V and J are TRBV30 and TRBJ1-5; the D is unclear. Deletions cut 2 bases from V and 1 base from J, with 9 bases between. CDR1 and CDR2 (germline): GTSNPN, SVGIG (reference sequence). The CDR3 length is 14 residues. This CDR3 reads CAWSLPRSNQPQHF. CDR3 DNA: TGTGCCTGGAGTCTCCCCAGGAGCAATCAGCCCCAGCATTTT. Drawing the rest from reference TRBV30 and TRBJ1-5, the complete variable domain is SQTIHQWPATLVQPVGSPLSLECTVEGTSNPNLYWYRQAAGRGLQLLFYSVGIGQISSEVPQNLSASRPQDRQFILSSKKLLLSDSGFYLCAWSLPRSNQPQHFGDGTRLSIL.

This clonotype was detected ten times or more. The chain combines TRBV12-3 or TRBV12-4 with TRBJ1-4; D unclear. V lost 1 base and J 7 bases, leaving 16 bases between the germline ends. The CDR3 spans 16 residues. CDR3 region: CASSLGPWSTFEKLFF. The CDR3 DNA follows: TGTGCCAGCAGTTTAGGACCGTGGAGTACATTTGAAAAACTGTTTTTT.

The chain carries TRBV6-4 and TRBJ2-1; D gene unclear. In germline, CDR1 is MRHNA, CDR2 SNTAGT. Trimming removed 11 bases at V and 8 bases at J, with 7 bases between. This CDR3 has 9 residues. The CDR3 DNA reads TGTGCCGGGTGGGATGAGCAGTTCTTC. This sequence encodes CAGWDEQFF.

In its sample, this clonotype was seen many times. The rearrangement joins TRBV6-6 to TRBJ1-2; no clear D gene. The germline V gene has CDR1 MNHNY and CDR2 SVGAGI (reference sequence). V was cut by 2 bases and J by 1 base, with 14 bases left in between. This CDR3 has 16 amino acids. The CDR3 bases are TGTGCCAGCAGTTACGGGTTGGGTAACCTTAACTATGGCTACACCTTC. Translation: CASSYGLGNLNYGYTF.

A few counts support this clonotype. This chain joins TRBV24-1 and TRBJ1-5; the match to TRBD1 covers 11 bases. Germline loops: CDR1 KGHDR, CDR2 SFDVKD. Unmatched junction bases numbered 7, after V lost 7 bases and J lost 6 bases. CDR3 size: 15 residues. The CDR3 bases are TGTGCCACCAGGCCGGGACAGGGGGAATCTCAGCCCCAGCATTTT. Encoded protein: CATRPGQGESQPQHF.